This entry lists 4 T cell receptor beta chains sequenced from one sample in a study of beta chain features in type 1 diabetes. Expressed TCRB transcripts were sequenced after all isolated RNA was converted to cDNA. Using immunoSEQ multiplex PCR, the repertoire was profiled, and TCRdb retains in-frame clones only, with some absent. The sample gives 200,000 to 250,000 clones, 27% of which show up once; roughly 4.1% is in the top ten. Sequencing was performed on central memory CD4+ T cells from blood. The receptor set was obtained from a man younger than 45 in good health.

This clone appeared a few times. V usage is TRBV2 and J usage is TRBJ2-3, with D perhaps matching TRBD2 (6 bases). The germline V gene encodes CDR1 SNHLY and CDR2 FYNNEI. The CDR3 spans 13 residues. Between the trimmed V and J ends, which lost 3 bases and 7 bases, there was a span of 11 bases. CDR3 coding DNA: TGTGCCAGCAGTGAGGATAGCGGATATACGCAGTATTTT. It specifies CASSEDSGYTQYF.

This clone was picked up a small number of times. This chain connects TRBV7-2 to TRBJ2-3, with TRBD2 identical over 15 bases. The V and J ends lost 5 bases and 5 bases, in that order; junction bases with no gene match: 11. Germline V lookup: CDR1 SGHTA, CDR2 FQGNSA. The CDR3 contains 18 residues. The CDR3 is CASSPLGLAGGRVDTQYF. The CDR3 bases are TGTGCCAGCAGCCCCTTGGGACTAGCGGGAGGCCGGGTAGATACGCAGTATTTT.

This chain links TRBV27 with TRBJ2-2; D might be TRBD1 or TRBD2, each matching 5 bases. CDR1 is MNHEY and CDR2 is SMNVEV in the germline V gene (reference sequence). The CDR3 spans 14 residues. Trimming shortened V by 6 bases and J by 5 bases, and 13 bases separated the two germline ends. CDR3 residues: CASRQDFGTGELFF. The CDR3 DNA reads as TGTGCCAGCAGACAGGACTTCGGGACCGGGGAGCTGTTTTTT.

Concerning this clone: Other DNA sequences in this specimen translate into the identical CDR3. The chain has TRBV30 and TRBJ1-3; no reliable D call. This CDR3 is built from 12 residues. V lost 0 bases to trimming and J lost 4 bases, with 4 bases between them. Germline-derived CDR1 and CDR2 are GTSNPN and SVGIG (reference sequence). CDR3 amino acids: CAWSVLGNTIYF. DNA for the CDR3: TGTGCCTGGAGTGTACTGGGAAACACCATATATTTT.